This entry describes one T cell receptor (beta chain). This table comes from immunoSEQ multiplex PCR, and its TCRdb copy is limited to in-frame clones, with some not included. Its clone listing holds approximately 10,000 clones. The source of the sample is a study of synovial regulatory T cells in juvenile arthritis. The CDR3 extends over 15 amino acids. A DNA sequence was not provided. Germline-derived CDR1 and CDR2 are SQVTM and ANQGSEA. The receptor was isolated from a donor aged 2-30 years with juvenile idiopathic arthritis. The chain carries TRBV29-1 and TRBJ1-2; no DNA is available, so the TRBD1 call from TCRdb remains unchecked. Material for sequencing was Treg cells from blood. Subset meaning: remaining (HLA-DR-negative) circulating blood Treg cells. The CDR3 region is CSVEIDRGRHYGYTF.